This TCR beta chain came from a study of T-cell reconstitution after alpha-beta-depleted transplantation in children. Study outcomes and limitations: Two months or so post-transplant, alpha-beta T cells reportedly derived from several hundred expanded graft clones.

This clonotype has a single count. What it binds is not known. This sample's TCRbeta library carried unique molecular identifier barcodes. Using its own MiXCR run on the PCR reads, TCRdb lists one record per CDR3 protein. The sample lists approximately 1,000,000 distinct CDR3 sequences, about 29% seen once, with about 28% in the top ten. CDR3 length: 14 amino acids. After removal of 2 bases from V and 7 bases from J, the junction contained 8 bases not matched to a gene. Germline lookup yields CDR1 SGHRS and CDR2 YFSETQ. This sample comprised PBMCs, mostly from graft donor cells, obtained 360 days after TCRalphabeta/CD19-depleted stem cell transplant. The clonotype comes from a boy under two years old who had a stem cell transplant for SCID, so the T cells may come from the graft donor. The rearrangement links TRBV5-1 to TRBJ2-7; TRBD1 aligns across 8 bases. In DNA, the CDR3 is TGCGCCAGCAGCTTATGGACAGGGTCGGAAGAGCAGTACTTC. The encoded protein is CASSLWTGSEEQYF.